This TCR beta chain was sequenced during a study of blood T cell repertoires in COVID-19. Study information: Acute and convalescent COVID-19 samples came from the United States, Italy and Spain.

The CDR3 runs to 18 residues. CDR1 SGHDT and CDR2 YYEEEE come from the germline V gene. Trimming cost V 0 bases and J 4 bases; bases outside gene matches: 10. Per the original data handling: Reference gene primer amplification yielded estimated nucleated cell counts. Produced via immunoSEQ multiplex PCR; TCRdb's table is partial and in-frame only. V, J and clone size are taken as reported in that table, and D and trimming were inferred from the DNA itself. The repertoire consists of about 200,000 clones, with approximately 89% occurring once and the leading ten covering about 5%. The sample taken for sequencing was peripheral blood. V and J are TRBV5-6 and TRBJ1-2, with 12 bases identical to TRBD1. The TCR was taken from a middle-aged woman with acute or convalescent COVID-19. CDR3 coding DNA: TGTGCCAGCAGCTTGGAGCGGGACAGGGGGCGGTGGATCTATGGCTACACCTTC. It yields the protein CASSLERDRGRWIYGYTF.